This TCR beta chain was sequenced for a study of T cell clones after liver transplantation. Study at large: Without induction therapy, subjects received standard immunosuppression until 12-24 months post-transplant. Timepoints were pre-transplant, pre-withdrawal, and after withdrawal was completed or failed.

With respect to this clone: Its specificity is not known.

Points from the study as a whole: Graft donor-reactive T cells may have migrated into the graft rather than being deleted.

Trimming shortened V by 3 bases and J by 1 base, and 10 bases separated the two germline ends. CDR3 length: 14 residues. Germline values: CDR1 MNHNS, CDR2 SASEGT. Produced via immunoSEQ multiplex PCR; TCRdb's table is partial and in-frame only. The repertoire holds some 120,000 clones, with about nine tenths as singletons. This sample comprised CD4+ T cells from blood, obtained 12 months after liver transplant. This chain links TRBV6-1 with TRBJ2-7; a possible D gene is TRBD2 (6 bases). The source of this sequence is a human patient who received a liver transplant. Some T cells may possibly be graft donor cells. DNA of the CDR3: TGTGCCAGCAGTGAGGAGGGTATTTCCTACGAGCAGTACTTC. Amino acid sequence: CASSEEGISYEQYF.